Listed below are T cell receptor beta chains from one sample, sequenced in a study of blood T cell repertoires in COVID-19. TCRdb's table, derived via immunoSEQ multiplex PCR, lists solely in-frame clones and lacks some. The table records roughly 89,000 clones, approximately 81% of them present only once. The sample comprised peripheral blood. These receptors all stem from a woman of 80 years or more with acute or convalescent COVID-19. CDR3s leave out the opening cysteine and the closing phenylalanine or tryptophan. Each record gives: J gene, V gene, CDR3 protein.

TRBJ2-1	TRBV7-2	ASSLPSAANEQF
TRBJ1-1	TRBV19	ASSIRRGVNTEAF
TRBJ2-3	TRBV7-3	ASSLWDRGRRDTQY
TRBJ2-7	TRBV19	ASSIRGSEQY
TRBJ1-5	TRBV6-1	ASSERTPGRGLMDQPQH
TRBJ1-2	TRBV19	ASSIDSLRDRNGYT
TRBJ1-2	TRBV10-3	AISESGQGGYGYT
TRBJ1-4	TRBV5-4	ASSLGGVNEKLF
TRBJ2-2	TRBV11-3	ASSSVANTGELF
TRBJ2-2	TRBV28	ASSRASGGVTNTGELF
TRBJ1-1	TRBV9	ASSVGIGSLGAEAF
TRBJ2-1	TRBV5-1	ASSLGLQYDEQF
TRBJ2-1	TRBV19	ASSTTSTGGEQF
TRBJ1-2	TRBV5-4	ASSFPDRGRRGYT
TRBJ1-2	TRBV3-1/TRBV3-2	ASSQEQSYGYT
TRBJ2-5	TRBV5-1	ASSLQGLGETQY
TRBJ2-2	TRBV24-1	ATSDIGGANTGELF
TRBJ2-1	TRBV6-4	ASSRTSGTYNEQF
TRBJ2-2	TRBV19	ASSIGWQGATGELF
TRBJ1-5	TRBV30	AWSAAGVGTH
TRBJ1-2	TRBV6-1	ASSEAAGQRYGYT
TRBJ2-3	TRBV25-1	ASSERGGGVTDTQY
TRBJ1-1	TRBV6-5	ASLTGKAAF
TRBJ1-4	TRBV25-1	ASSEPSGKAEKLF
TRBJ2-5	TRBV3-1/TRBV3-2	ASSQPGLAGLETQY
TRBJ2-7	TRBV5-6	ASSHLRGTYEQY
TRBJ2-1	TRBV11-2	ASSLISGGALRNEQF
TRBJ2-5	TRBV28	ASSLPVQETQY
TRBJ1-4	TRBV2	ASRTGTGNEKLF
TRBJ1-4	TRBV18	ASSPGGGNEKLF
TRBJ2-2	TRBV5-3	ARSSLTGGPGELF
TRBJ2-7	TRBV3-1/TRBV3-2	ASSPPPGTGGSYEQY
TRBJ1-4	TRBV9	ASSVKGANEKLF
TRBJ1-2	TRBV11-2	ASSLDSNYGYT